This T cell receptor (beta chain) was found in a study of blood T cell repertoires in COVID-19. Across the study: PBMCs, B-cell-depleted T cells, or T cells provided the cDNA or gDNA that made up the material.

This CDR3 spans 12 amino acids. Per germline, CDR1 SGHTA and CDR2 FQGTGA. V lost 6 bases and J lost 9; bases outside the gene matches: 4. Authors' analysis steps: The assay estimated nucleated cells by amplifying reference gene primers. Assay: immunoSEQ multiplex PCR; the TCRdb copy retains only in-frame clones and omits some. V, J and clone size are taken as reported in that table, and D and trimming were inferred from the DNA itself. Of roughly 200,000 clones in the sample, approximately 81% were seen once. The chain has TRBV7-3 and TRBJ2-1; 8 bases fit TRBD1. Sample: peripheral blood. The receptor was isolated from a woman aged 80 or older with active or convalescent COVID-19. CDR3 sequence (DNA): TGTGCCAGCAGTCAAGACAGGGGTGAGCAGTTCTTC. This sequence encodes CASSQDRGEQFF. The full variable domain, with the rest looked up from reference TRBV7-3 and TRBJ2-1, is GAGVSQTPSNKVTEKGKYVELRCDPISGHTALYWYRQSLGQGPEFLIYFQGTGAADDSGLPNDRFFAVRPEGSVSTLKIQRTERGDSAVYLCASSQDRGEQFFGPGTRLTVL.